These 25 T cell receptor beta chains came from one sample sequenced in a study of T-cell memory formation after mild COVID-19. TCRdb processed the 5' RACE reads anew with MiXCR; each CDR3 protein has one entry. The sample lists 450,000 or so distinct CDR3 sequences; approximately 23% were seen once. Sequencing was carried out using PBMCs or a T cell subset sorted from them (not recorded which). The receptors were sampled from an adult woman who had mild COVID-19 (a few samples of this study predate the infection). Cell type and time point are not known.

This clonotype came up a few times. The chain couples TRBV7-8 to TRBJ2-1; D perhaps matches TRBD2 (7 bases). V lost 8 bases and J lost 7, with 18 bases in between. CDR3 length: 14 residues. Germline lookup yields CDR1 SGHVS and CDR2 FQNEAQ. CDR3 loop: CASRVGGPENEQFF. Written as DNA, the CDR3 is TGTGCCAGCCGGGTGGGGGGGCCGGAAAATGAGCAGTTCTTC.

The chain joins TRBV6-5 to TRBJ1-2, with unresolved D. The CDR3 totals 13 residues. Germline CDR1 and CDR2: MNHEY and SVGAGI. V lost 10 bases, J lost 4 bases, and 16 bases lay in between. The CDR3 DNA sequence: TGTGCCACCGGGTCCCAGCTTAGCTATGGCTACACCTTC. This translates into CATGSQLSYGYTF.

The genes are TRBV2 and TRBJ1-6, with D unclear. V shed 2 bases and J shed 11 bases, with 10 bases lying between them. The CDR3 loop spans 13 amino acids. The germline V gene encodes CDR1 SNHLY and CDR2 FYNNEI. The CDR3 loop reads CASSEWKYPPLHF. The CDR3 DNA follows: TGTGCCAGCAGTGAATGGAAATACCCACCCCTCCACTTT.

This clonotype was observed a few times. The rearrangement uses TRBV7-3 and TRBJ2-2; possible D gene TRBD2, 6 bases. Deletions cut 7 bases from V and 4 bases from J, with 13 bases between. Germline values: CDR1 SGHTA, CDR2 FQGTGA. There are 14 residues in the CDR3. As DNA, the CDR3 is TGTGCCAGCACCCTCGGGGGAGTCACCGGGGAGCTGTTTTTT. Residues: CASTLGGVTGELFF.

This clonotype was detected a few times. The V call is TRBV2, the J call TRBJ2-1, with 7 bases fitting TRBD1. The CDR3 consists of 16 residues. The junction had 17 bases not matched to a gene; V was cut back by 8 bases and J by 7 bases. In germline, CDR1 is SNHLY, CDR2 FYNNEI. DNA of the CDR3: TGTGCCAGCGCCACCATACCGGGACAGCAAAATAATGAGCAGTTCTTC. Its translation is CASATIPGQQNNEQFF.

The CDR3 DNA reads TGTGCCAGCTCACCACCGTTTATGGGACAGGGAGATCAGCCCCAGCATTTT. Its protein product is CASSPPFMGQGDQPQHF. The chain has TRBV18 and TRBJ1-5; 9 bases align to TRBD1. Germline CDR1 is KGHSH and CDR2 is LQKENI. V trimming: 0 bases; J trimming: 5 bases; junction bases outside the gene matches: 8. The CDR3 runs to 17 residues.

This clonotype was observed many times. The rearrangement joins TRBV20-1 to TRBJ2-7; 12 nucleotides line up with TRBD2. The V gene end was trimmed by 6 bases and the J gene end by 3 bases; junction bases not matched to a gene: 12. There are 16 residues in the CDR3. Germline V gives CDR1 DFQATT, CDR2 SNEGSKA (reference sequence). This chain's CDR3 is CSAVPRKLAGGYEQYF. CDR3 bases: TGCAGTGCCGTCCCAAGAAAACTAGCGGGGGGCTACGAGCAGTACTTC.

Only a few counts were recorded for this clonotype. V and J are TRBV29-1 and TRBJ2-7, with D unresolved. Per germline, CDR1 SQVTM and CDR2 ANQGSEA. CDR3 length: 12 amino acids. V dropped 1 base and J dropped 0 bases, with 4 bases sitting between them. This chain's CDR3 is CSVEVSSYEQYF. The CDR3 DNA follows: TGCAGCGTTGAAGTGAGCTCCTACGAGCAGTACTTC.

The sample holds a few counts of this clonotype. V and J are TRBV5-1 and TRBJ2-1, with 8 bases that match TRBD1. Per the germline V gene, CDR1 is SGHRS and CDR2 is YFSETQ. V lost 0 bases, J lost 3 bases, and 8 bases stayed unmatched. The CDR3 consists of 17 residues. The CDR3 region is CASSLAGQGVSYNEQFF. CDR3 bases: TGCGCCAGCAGCTTGGCCGGACAGGGCGTCAGCTACAATGAGCAGTTCTTC.

J is TRBJ2-7 and V is TRBV20-1; 11 bases line up with TRBD2. The CDR3 sequence is 12 residues long. Germline V gives CDR1 DFQATT, CDR2 SNEGSKA (reference sequence). With V trimmed by 7 bases and J by 1 base, 0 bases remained unmatched. The CDR3 spells CSGTSGSYEQYF. For the CDR3, the DNA is TGCAGTGGGACTAGCGGGTCCTACGAGCAGTACTTC.

V gene TRBV18 combines with J gene TRBJ2-7; unclear D gene. V dropped 3 bases and J dropped 4 bases, with 10 bases sitting between them. This CDR3 has 13 amino acids. Looked up from germline, CDR1 is KGHSH and CDR2 is LQKENI. In DNA form, the CDR3 reads TGTGCCAGCTCACCCGTGTACCGATACGAGCAGTACTTC. Residues: CASSPVYRYEQYF. The variable domain in full, with the rest retrieved from reference TRBV18 and TRBJ2-7, is NAGVMQNPRHLVRRRGQEARLRCSPMKGHSHVYWYRQLPEEGLKFMVYLQKENIIDESGMPKERFSAEFPKEGPSILRIQQVVRGDSAAYFCASSPVYRYEQYFGPGTRLTVT.

The rearrangement joins TRBV7-9 to TRBJ1-1; D is ambiguous. The CDR3 is 14 residues long. Germline-derived CDR1 and CDR2 are SEHNR and FQNEAQ (reference sequence). V gave up 3 bases and J gave up 4 bases, with 12 bases separating them. This CDR3 reads CASSFIREGTEAFF. CDR3 DNA sequence: TGTGCCAGCAGCTTCATTCGGGAGGGCACTGAAGCTTTCTTT.

This clonotype was detected only a few times. J is TRBJ2-2 and V is TRBV9; 9 bases agree with TRBD2. The germline gives CDR1 SGDLS, CDR2 YYNGEE. The CDR3 contains 17 residues. V was pared by 4 bases and J by 4 bases, with 11 bases of the junction left unmatched. The CDR3 loop is CASSIRSSGSITGELFF. In DNA, the CDR3 is TGTGCCAGCAGCATTAGGAGTAGCGGGAGTATCACCGGGGAGCTGTTTTTT.

This clonotype has at least ten counts. The chain couples TRBV7-2 to TRBJ2-1; the match to TRBD2 covers 9 bases. J lost 4 bases, V lost 4 bases, and 5 bases had no gene match. The CDR3 consists of 15 residues. Germline CDR1 is SGHTA and CDR2 is FQGNSA. The CDR3 DNA is TGTGCCAGCAGCTCTAGCGGGGAGCCATACAATGAGCAGTTCTTC. It is translated as CASSSSGEPYNEQFF.

The genes are TRBV5-8 and TRBJ1-3; D is undetermined. V lost 4 bases and J 4 bases, leaving 12 bases between the germline ends. The germline V gene has CDR1 SGHTS and CDR2 YDEGEE. The CDR3 sequence is 14 residues long. The CDR3 bases are TGTGCCAGCAGCACTCGAACTCTGGGAAACACCATATATTTT. Translation: CASSTRTLGNTIYF. The variable domain in full, with the rest retrieved from reference TRBV5-8 and TRBJ1-3, is EAGVTQSPTHLIKTRGQQATLRCSPISGHTSVYWYQQALGLGLQFLLWYDEGEERNRGNFPPRFSGRQFPNYSSELNVNALELEDSALYLCASSTRTLGNTIYFGEGSWLTVV.

The genes are TRBV5-1 and TRBJ2-2; tentative D call: TRBD1 (6 bases). The CDR3 length is 14 residues. The V gene lost 3 bases and the J gene lost 6 bases, with 12 bases spanning the gap. Germline V gene lookup returns CDR1 SGHRS and CDR2 YFSETQ. The CDR3 here is CASSYQQGSGELFF. The CDR3 region has the DNA TGCGCCAGCAGCTACCAACAGGGCTCCGGGGAGCTGTTTTTT.

The rearrangement joins TRBV5-4 to TRBJ2-1, with TRBD2 matching 10 bases. Germline CDR1 and CDR2: SGHNT and YYREEE (reference sequence). The CDR3 runs to 16 residues. V lost 0 bases and J lost 7; bases outside the gene matches: 7. CDR3 DNA sequence: TGTGCCAGCAGCTTGGCCCCCGGGACTAGCGTGAATGAGCAGTTCTTC. The encoded protein is CASSLAPGTSVNEQFF.

This clonotype was seen more than once but under ten times. The chain is built from TRBV5-1 and TRBJ2-7; D possibly uses TRBD1 or TRBD2 (5 bases each). Germline V gene sequence: CDR1 SGHRS, CDR2 YFSETQ. V was clipped by 4 bases and J by 0 bases, with 17 bases between them. The CDR3 runs 16 residues. The CDR3 DNA is TGCGCCAGCAGCGCGGCGCCGGGACCGATCTCCTACGAGCAGTACTTC. It is translated as CASSAAPGPISYEQYF.

The V and J genes are TRBV7-9 and TRBJ2-1, with TRBD1 matching 10 bases. Germline V gene sequence: CDR1 SEHNR, CDR2 FQNEAQ (reference sequence). The junction had 6 bases not matched to a gene; V was cut back by 2 bases and J by 5 bases. The CDR3 contains 16 residues. In DNA, the CDR3 is TGTGCCAGCAGCTTAAAGCCGGGACAGGGGAACAATGAGCAGTTCTTC. Residues: CASSLKPGQGNNEQFF.

There are a few counts of this clonotype. DNA for the CDR3: TGTGCCACCACCCCGGGGGGGTGGATGGATACGCAGTATTTT. Protein sequence: CATTPGGWMDTQYF. The chain joins TRBV15 to TRBJ2-3; TRBD2 matches 8 bases. Germline lookup yields CDR1 LNHNV and CDR2 YYDKDF (reference sequence). This CDR3 comprises 14 residues. The V gene end was trimmed by 7 bases and the J gene end by 6 bases; junction bases not matched to a gene: 9.

V and J are TRBV24-1 and TRBJ2-3; 11 bases agree with TRBD1. V gave up 0 bases and J gave up 5 bases; unmatched junction bases: 3. Germline V gene lookup returns CDR1 KGHDR and CDR2 SFDVKD. CDR3 length: 16 residues. CDR3 region: CATSDLQGQGGDTQYF. For the CDR3, the DNA is TGTGCCACCAGTGATTTGCAGGGACAGGGGGGAGATACGCAGTATTTT.

The chain has TRBV4-2 and TRBJ2-1; D uncertain. V dropped 4 bases and J dropped 6 bases, with 19 bases sitting between them. The CDR3 loop spans 16 amino acids. CDR1 and CDR2 from the germline V gene are LGHNA and YNFKEQ. DNA of the CDR3: TGTGCCAGCAGCCGAGAAAATAACAGAGACTCCAATGAGCAGTTCTTC. The encoded protein is CASSRENNRDSNEQFF.

This rearrangement joins TRBV7-6 to TRBJ2-1; 8 nucleotides line up with TRBD2. The CDR3 length is 15 residues. Trimming at V came to 5 bases and at J to 1 base, leaving 4 bases not matched to a gene. Germline CDR1 SGHVS, CDR2 FNYEAQ. This chain's CDR3 is CASSELAVSYNEQFF. As DNA, the CDR3 is TGTGCCAGCAGCGAACTAGCGGTTTCCTACAATGAGCAGTTCTTC.

V usage is TRBV10-3 and J usage is TRBJ2-7, with 10 bases identical to TRBD2. CDR1 ENHRY and CDR2 SYGVKD come from the germline V gene. The CDR3 is made up of 16 amino acids. V shed 6 bases, J shed 0 bases, and the junction held 8 bases outside the gene matches. In DNA, the CDR3 is TGTGCCATCAGAATGGCTAGCGGGAGCTCCTCCTACGAGCAGTACTTC. Its protein product is CAIRMASGSSSYEQYF.

This clonotype was counted a few times. The chain recombines TRBV12-3 or TRBV12-4 with TRBJ2-3; weak D call: TRBD2 (5 bases). The ends were cut back, 5 bases at V and 6 bases at J, with 15 bases in the middle. The CDR3 contains 14 residues. The CDR3 sequence: CASSRRGAWDTQYF. The CDR3 bases are TGTGCCAGCAGTCGCCGGGGTGCATGGGATACGCAGTATTTT.